This is a list of T cell receptor beta chains from one sample in a study of CD8+CD57+ T cells in acquired aplastic anemia. Each CDR3 protein gets one entry after TCRdb re-called the reads with MiXCR. The repertoire consists of 200,000 or so distinct CDR3 sequences, with over 55% occurring once and the leading ten covering around 50%. The sample consisted of sorted CD4+, CD8+, or CD8+CD57+ T cells (not recorded which) from PBMCs. All receptors derive from a human donor with aplastic anemia. The CDR3 runs from the conserved cysteine through the conserved F or W. A D gene is named only where the DNA matches it firmly. Part of the rows lack a size; the others show once, few, many or a class for expanded clones.

CDR3: CASTRGQGALNYGYTF; DNA: TGTGCCAGCACACGGGGACAGGGAGCCTTAAACTATGGCTACACCTTC; J: TRBJ1-2; size: -; V: TRBV7-2; D: TRBD1
CDR3: CSASPTLRLSSYEQYF; DNA: TGCAGTGCTAGCCCGACCCTAAGACTATCCTCCTACGAGCAGTACTTC; J: TRBJ2-7; size: -; V: TRBV20-1; D: -
CDR3: CASILTGTEAFF; DNA: TGTGCCAGCATCCTTACCGGGACTGAAGCTTTCTTT; J: TRBJ1-1; size: -; V: TRBV12-3/TRBV12-4; D: -
CDR3: CATSDSAAQETQYF; DNA: TGTGCCACCAGTGATTCTGCGGCCCAAGAGACCCAGTACTTC; J: TRBJ2-5; size: -; V: TRBV24-1; D: -
CDR3: CAISGGGQPPLHF; DNA: TGTGCCATCAGTGGCGGGGGGCAACCACCCCTCCACTTT; J: TRBJ1-6; size: few; V: TRBV10-3; D: -
CDR3: CASSLDGRANSPLHF; DNA: TGCGCCAGCAGCTTGGATGGCAGGGCTAATTCACCCCTCCACTTT; J: TRBJ1-6; size: -; V: TRBV5-1; D: -
CDR3: CSARDLGGLQLFF; DNA: TGCAGTGCTAGAGATCTGGGGGGTCTACAGCTGTTTTTT; J: TRBJ2-2; size: once; V: TRBV20-1; D: -
CDR3: CASSLTGVTEAFF; DNA: TGTGCCAGCAGCTTAACAGGGGTCACTGAAGCTTTCTTT; J: TRBJ1-1; size: few; V: TRBV7-3; D: -
CDR3: CASTWTGFGTGELVF; DNA: TGTGCCAGCACCTGGACAGGGTTCGGCACCGGGGAGCTGGTTTTT; J: TRBJ2-2; size: -; V: TRBV19; D: TRBD1
CDR3: CASRYRGQTVEEQYF; DNA: TGTGCCAGCAGGTACAGGGGACAAACCGTGGAAGAGCAGTACTTC; J: TRBJ2-7; size: many; V: TRBV6-6; D: TRBD1
CDR3: CATSRDPTGNYGYTF; DNA: TGTGCCACCAGCAGAGATCCAACAGGGAACTATGGCTACACCTTC; J: TRBJ1-2; size: -; V: TRBV15; D: -
CDR3: CASSYIAGARYEQYF; DNA: TGTGCCAGCAGCTATATAGCGGGAGCACGCTACGAGCAGTACTTC; J: TRBJ2-7; size: -; V: TRBV7-2; D: TRBD2
CDR3: CASTLGLENTGELFF; DNA: TGTGCCAGCACCTTGGGGCTTGAGAACACCGGGGAGCTGTTTTTT; J: TRBJ2-2; size: -; V: TRBV7-2; D: -
CDR3: CASSYGGRGSYEQYF; DNA: TGTGCCAGCAGTTACGGCGGGAGGGGCTCCTACGAGCAGTACTTC; J: TRBJ2-7; size: -; V: TRBV6-5; D: TRBD2
CDR3: CSAIERAGEQETQYF; DNA: TGCAGTGCTATCGAGAGGGCTGGGGAACAAGAGACCCAGTACTTC; J: TRBJ2-5; size: -; V: TRBV20-1; D: -
CDR3: CSGGFPPQETQYF; DNA: TGCAGCGGTGGCTTTCCCCCCCAAGAGACCCAGTACTTC; J: TRBJ2-5; size: -; V: TRBV29-1; D: -
CDR3: CSTGQFTDTQYF; DNA: TGCAGCACTGGACAGTTCACAGATACGCAGTATTTT; J: TRBJ2-3; size: -; V: TRBV29-1; D: -
CDR3: CASSYSWDRYEQYF; DNA: TGTGCCAGCAGTTACTCGTGGGACCGCTACGAGCAGTACTTC; J: TRBJ2-7; size: many; V: TRBV6-5; D: -
CDR3: CASKGGTGGSNSPLHF; DNA: TGTGCCAGTAAAGGAGGGACAGGGGGCTCTAATTCACCCCTCCACTTT; J: TRBJ1-6; size: -; V: TRBV19; D: TRBD1
CDR3: CASSLAAGFYEQYF; DNA: TGTGCCAGCAGCTTAGCGGCAGGGTTCTACGAGCAGTACTTC; J: TRBJ2-7; size: many; V: TRBV11-2; D: -
CDR3: CASSLDWGEGYTF; DNA: TGCGCCAGCAGCTTGGATTGGGGCGAGGGCTACACCTTC; J: TRBJ1-2; size: -; V: TRBV5-1; D: -
CDR3: CASSWGRSSYEQYF; DNA: TGTGCCAGCAGTTGGGGGCGTAGCTCCTACGAGCAGTACTTC; J: TRBJ2-7; size: -; V: TRBV6-5; D: -
CDR3: CASSLLTVAFF; DNA: TGTGCCAGCAGTCTTCTCACCGTAGCTTTCTTT; J: TRBJ1-1; size: -; V: TRBV12-3/TRBV12-4; D: -
CDR3: CSARTSGTSEQYF; DNA: TGCAGTGCTAGGACTAGCGGGACCTCCGAGCAGTACTTC; J: TRBJ2-7; size: few; V: TRBV20-1; D: TRBD2
CDR3: CASSEVAGGNEQYF; DNA: TGTGCCAGCAGTGAAGTAGCGGGGGGGAATGAGCAGTACTTC; J: TRBJ2-7; size: -; V: TRBV25-1; D: TRBD2
CDR3: CSARDRGIAGYTF; DNA: TGCAGTGCTAGAGATAGAGGGATAGCTGGCTACACCTTC; J: TRBJ1-2; size: once; V: TRBV20-1; D: -
CDR3: CASNGRGNEKLFF; DNA: TGTGCCAGCAACGGCAGGGGAAATGAAAAACTGTTTTTT; J: TRBJ1-4; size: -; V: TRBV2; D: -
CDR3: CASSADDRRRQYF; DNA: TGTGCCAGCAGTGCGGACGACAGGCGGCGGCAGTACTTC; J: TRBJ2-7; size: -; V: TRBV25-1; D: -
CDR3: CASSLESSGEGTQYF; DNA: TGCGCCAGCAGCTTGGAGTCTAGCGGGGAAGGGACGCAGTATTTT; J: TRBJ2-3; size: -; V: TRBV5-1; D: TRBD2
CDR3: CASSATSGYTGELFF; DNA: TGTGCCAGCAGCGCGACTAGCGGTTACACCGGGGAGCTGTTTTTT; J: TRBJ2-2; size: many; V: TRBV9; D: TRBD2
CDR3: CATSDPVDVGVGGYTF; DNA: TGTGCCACCAGTGATCCGGTGGATGTAGGGGTAGGGGGCTACACCTTC; J: TRBJ1-2; size: -; V: TRBV24-1; D: -
CDR3: CASSVEDRGHRGEQYF; DNA: TGTGCCAGCAGCGTAGAGGACAGGGGGCACCGTGGCGAGCAGTACTTC; J: TRBJ2-7; size: -; V: TRBV9; D: TRBD1
CDR3: CASSLESGTSTDTQYF; DNA: TGTGCCAGCAGCTTAGAATCCGGGACCAGCACAGATACGCAGTATTTT; J: TRBJ2-3; size: few; V: TRBV5-6; D: -
CDR3: CATSDSGTRLPTDTQYF; DNA: TGTGCCACCAGTGATTCGGGGACTAGACTTCCCACAGATACGCAGTATTTT; J: TRBJ2-3; size: -; V: TRBV24-1; D: TRBD2
CDR3: CAISGQVGGTEAFF; DNA: TGTGCCATCAGCGGACAGGTTGGTGGCACTGAAGCTTTCTTT; J: TRBJ1-1; size: -; V: TRBV10-3; D: TRBD1
CDR3: CASSVSSDYNEQFF; DNA: TGTGCCAGCAGCGTGTCTAGCGACTACAATGAGCAGTTCTTC; J: TRBJ2-1; size: -; V: TRBV9; D: -
CDR3: CASSDRGGHEQYF; DNA: TGCGCCAGCAGTGACAGGGGTGGACATGAGCAGTACTTC; J: TRBJ2-7; size: -; V: TRBV4-3; D: TRBD1
CDR3: CATSRSSYNSPLHF; DNA: TGTGCCACCAGTCGTAGCTCCTATAATTCACCCCTCCACTTT; J: TRBJ1-6; size: -; V: TRBV15; D: -
CDR3: CASSIAKNTEAFF; DNA: TGTGCCAGTAGTATCGCCAAGAACACTGAAGCTTTCTTT; J: TRBJ1-1; size: -; V: TRBV19; D: -
CDR3: CASSLVNFPRSSYNSPLHF; DNA: TGTGCCAGCAGCTTAGTAAACTTCCCCCGGAGCTCCTATAATTCACCCCTCCACTTT; J: TRBJ1-6; size: once; V: TRBV7-8; D: -
CDR3: CASSQPDRGEQYF; DNA: TGTGCCAGCAGCCAACCGGACCGTGGCGAGCAGTACTTC; J: TRBJ2-7; size: -; V: TRBV7-6; D: -
CDR3: CASSLEITNYEQYF; DNA: TGTGCCAGCAGCTTAGAGATCACTAACTACGAGCAGTACTTC; J: TRBJ2-7; size: -; V: TRBV7-9; D: -
CDR3: CASSRSGGGSNQPQHF; DNA: TGTGCCAGCAGTCGATCAGGGGGAGGAAGCAATCAGCCCCAGCATTTT; J: TRBJ1-5; size: -; V: TRBV6-5; D: TRBD1
CDR3: CTVRGAYNEQFF; DNA: TGTACGGTACGGGGAGCTTACAATGAGCAGTTCTTC; J: TRBJ2-1; size: medium-sized; V: TRBV2; D: -
CDR3: CASGPGPPYEQYF; DNA: TGTGCCAGCGGACCGGGACCTCCCTACGAGCAGTACTTC; J: TRBJ2-7; size: -; V: TRBV12-3/TRBV12-4; D: -
CDR3: CASSLSLTKEELFF; DNA: TGTGCCAGCAGTTTAAGCCTGACAAAGGAGGAGCTGTTTTTT; J: TRBJ2-2; size: -; V: TRBV2; D: -
CDR3: CASRPDRYSGANVLTF; DNA: TGTGCCAGCAGACCCGACAGGTACTCTGGGGCCAACGTCCTGACTTTC; J: TRBJ2-6; size: few; V: TRBV2; D: -
CDR3: CATSRGLAGVFEQYF; DNA: TGTGCCACCAGCAGAGGACTAGCGGGAGTATTCGAGCAGTACTTC; J: TRBJ2-7; size: few; V: TRBV15; D: TRBD2
CDR3: CATSDLGSPQETQYF; DNA: TGTGCCACCAGTGATTTGGGCAGTCCCCAAGAGACCCAGTACTTC; J: TRBJ2-5; size: once; V: TRBV24-1; D: -
CDR3: CATSESSGGAYEQYF; DNA: TGTGCCACCAGTGAGTCTAGCGGGGGGGCCTACGAGCAGTACTTC; J: TRBJ2-7; size: -; V: TRBV24-1; D: TRBD2